This TCR beta chain comes out of a study of control samples from healthy donors and cancer patients. Sequenced by immunoSEQ multiplex PCR; TCRdb stores in-frame clones only, minus some. The sample holds some 120,000 clones, approximately 89% seen once. This CDR3 contains 15 residues. V lost 6 bases to trimming and J lost 6 bases, with 20 bases between them. The germline V gene has CDR1 SNHLY and CDR2 FYNNEI. This receptor was taken from a man aged 18 to 29 in good health. V gene TRBV2 combines with J gene TRBJ1-1; possible D gene TRBD1, 5 bases. The specimen was blood. CDR3 residues: CASSAKGLGDPEAFF. CDR3 in DNA: TGTGCCAGCAGCGCAAAAGGTTTGGGGGATCCTGAAGCTTTCTTT.